This TCR beta chain emerged from a study of control samples from healthy donors and cancer patients. Assay: immunoSEQ multiplex PCR; the TCRdb copy retains only in-frame clones and omits some. The sample comprises 70,000 to 95,000 clones, 90% to 95% of which are singletons, and about 1.3% rests with the top ten. The CDR3 spans 14 residues. CDR1 and CDR2 from the germline V gene are SGHAT and FQNNGV. With 4 bases clipped from V and 2 bases from J, the junction kept 2 bases outside the gene matches. The chain recombines TRBV11-2 with TRBJ2-1; 7 bases line up with TRBD2. Sequences were obtained from PBMCs. This receptor was obtained from a woman aged 40 to 55 with lung cancer. The CDR3 sequence is CASSSGLAYNEQFF. DNA for the CDR3: TGTGCCAGCAGCTCAGGACTAGCCTACAATGAGCAGTTCTTC.